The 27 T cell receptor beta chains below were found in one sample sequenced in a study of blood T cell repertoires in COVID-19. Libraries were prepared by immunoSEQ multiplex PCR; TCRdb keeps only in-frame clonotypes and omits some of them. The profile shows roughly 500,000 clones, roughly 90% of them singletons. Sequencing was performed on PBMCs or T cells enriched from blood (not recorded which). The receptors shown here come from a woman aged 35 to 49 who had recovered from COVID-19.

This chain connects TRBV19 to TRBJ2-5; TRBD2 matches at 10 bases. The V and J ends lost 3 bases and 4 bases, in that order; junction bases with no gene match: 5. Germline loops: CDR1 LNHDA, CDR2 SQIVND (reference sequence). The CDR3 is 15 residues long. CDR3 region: CASSIPRTSGETQYF. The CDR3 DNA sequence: TGTGCCAGTAGTATCCCCCGGACTAGCGGAGAGACCCAGTACTTC. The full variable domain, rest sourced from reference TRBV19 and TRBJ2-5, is DGGITQSPKYLFRKEGQNVTLSCEQNLNHDAMYWYRQDPGQGLRLIYYSQIVNDFQKGDIAEGYSVSREKKESFPLTVTSAQKNPTAFYLCASSIPRTSGETQYFGPGTRLLVL.

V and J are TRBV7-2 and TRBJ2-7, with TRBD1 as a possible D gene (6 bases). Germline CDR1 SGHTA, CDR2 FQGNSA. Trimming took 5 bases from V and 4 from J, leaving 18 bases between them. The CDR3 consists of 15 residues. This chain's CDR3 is CASSATLGTRYEQYF. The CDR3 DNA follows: TGTGCCAGCAGCGCAACCCTCGGGACACGGTACGAGCAGTACTTC.

The CDR3 spells CASSYFRDRPYEQYF. CDR3 sequence (DNA): TGTGCCAGCAGTTACTTCCGGGACAGACCCTACGAGCAGTACTTC. This sequence joins TRBV6-5 and TRBJ2-7, with 7 bases fitting TRBD1. The junction had 5 bases not matched to a gene; V was cut back by 1 base and J by 2 bases. Per germline, CDR1 MNHEY and CDR2 SVGAGI. This CDR3 region has 15 residues.

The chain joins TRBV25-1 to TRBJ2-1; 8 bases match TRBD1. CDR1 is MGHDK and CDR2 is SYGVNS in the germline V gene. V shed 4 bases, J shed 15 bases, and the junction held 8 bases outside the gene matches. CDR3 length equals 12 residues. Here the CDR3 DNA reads TGTGCCAGCAGTGCCCCGGACAGGGTGTGGTTCTTC. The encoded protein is CASSAPDRVWFF. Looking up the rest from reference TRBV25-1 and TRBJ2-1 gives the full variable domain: EADIYQTPRYLVIGTGKKITLECSQTMGHDKMYWYQQDPGMELHLIHYSYGVNSTEKGDLSSESTVSRIRTEHFPLTLESARPSHTSQYLCASSAPDRVWFFGPGTRLTVL.

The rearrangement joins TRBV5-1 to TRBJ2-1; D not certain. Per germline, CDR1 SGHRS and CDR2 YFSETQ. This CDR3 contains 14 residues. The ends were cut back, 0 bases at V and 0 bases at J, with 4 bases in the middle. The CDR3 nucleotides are TGCGCCAGCAGCTTGGATAGCTCCTACAATGAGCAGTTCTTC. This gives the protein CASSLDSSYNEQFF.

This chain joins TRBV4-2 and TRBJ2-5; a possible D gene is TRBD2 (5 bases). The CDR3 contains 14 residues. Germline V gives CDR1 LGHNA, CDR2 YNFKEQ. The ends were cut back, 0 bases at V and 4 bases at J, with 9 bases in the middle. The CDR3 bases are TGTGCCAGCAGCCAAGATTGGGAGCTAGAGACCCAGTACTTC. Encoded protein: CASSQDWELETQYF.

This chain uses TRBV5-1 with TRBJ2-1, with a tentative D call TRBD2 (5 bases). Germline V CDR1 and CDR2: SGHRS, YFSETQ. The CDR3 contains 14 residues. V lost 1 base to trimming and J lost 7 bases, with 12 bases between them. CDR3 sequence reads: CASSLSTRGNEQFF. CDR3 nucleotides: TGCGCCAGCAGCTTGAGTACTAGAGGGAATGAGCAGTTCTTC.

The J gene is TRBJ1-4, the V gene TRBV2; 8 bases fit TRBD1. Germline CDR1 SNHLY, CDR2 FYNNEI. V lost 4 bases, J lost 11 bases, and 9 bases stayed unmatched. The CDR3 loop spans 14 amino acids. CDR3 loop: CASSARTGRDKLFF. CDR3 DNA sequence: TGTGCCAGCAGTGCCCGGACAGGGAGGGATAAACTGTTTTTT.

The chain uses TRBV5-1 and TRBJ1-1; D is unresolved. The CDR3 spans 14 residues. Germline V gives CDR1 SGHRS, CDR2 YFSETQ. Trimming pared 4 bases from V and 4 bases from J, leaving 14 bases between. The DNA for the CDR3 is TGCGCCAGCAGCCCCCCCCTTGAGGTCACTGAAGCTTTCTTT. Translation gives CASSPPLEVTEAFF.

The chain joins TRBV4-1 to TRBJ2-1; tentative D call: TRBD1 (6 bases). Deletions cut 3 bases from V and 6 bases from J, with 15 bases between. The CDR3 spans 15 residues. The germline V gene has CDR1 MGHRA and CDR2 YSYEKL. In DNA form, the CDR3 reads TGCGCCAGCAGCCACGCGCCCCAAGGGGGCAATGAGCAGTTCTTC. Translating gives CASSHAPQGGNEQFF.

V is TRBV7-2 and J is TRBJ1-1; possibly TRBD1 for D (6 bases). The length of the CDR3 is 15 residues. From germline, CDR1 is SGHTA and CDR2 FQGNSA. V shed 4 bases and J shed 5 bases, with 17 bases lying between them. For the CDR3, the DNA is TGTGCCAGCAGCTCCGAATACAGGGCTCTAACTGAAGCTTTCTTT. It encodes CASSSEYRALTEAFF.

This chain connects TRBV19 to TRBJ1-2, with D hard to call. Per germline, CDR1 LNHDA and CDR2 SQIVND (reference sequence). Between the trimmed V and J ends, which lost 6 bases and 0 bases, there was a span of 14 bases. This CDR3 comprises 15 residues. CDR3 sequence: CASRNAGPPNYGYTF. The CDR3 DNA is TGTGCCAGTAGAAACGCAGGCCCACCTAACTATGGCTACACCTTC. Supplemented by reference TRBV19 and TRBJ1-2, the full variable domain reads DGGITQSPKYLFRKEGQNVTLSCEQNLNHDAMYWYRQDPGQGLRLIYYSQIVNDFQKGDIAEGYSVSREKKESFPLTVTSAQKNPTAFYLCASRNAGPPNYGYTFGSGTRLTVV.

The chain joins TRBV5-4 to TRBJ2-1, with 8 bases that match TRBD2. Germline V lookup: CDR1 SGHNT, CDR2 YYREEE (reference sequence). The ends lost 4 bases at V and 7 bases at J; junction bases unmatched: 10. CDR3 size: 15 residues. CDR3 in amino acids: CASSVPGLEINEQFF. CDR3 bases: TGTGCCAGCAGCGTACCGGGACTAGAGATAAATGAGCAGTTCTTC.

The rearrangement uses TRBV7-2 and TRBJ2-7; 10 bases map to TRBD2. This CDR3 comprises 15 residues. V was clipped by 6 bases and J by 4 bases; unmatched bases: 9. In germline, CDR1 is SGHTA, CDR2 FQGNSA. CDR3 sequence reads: CASRGPTSGPYEQYF. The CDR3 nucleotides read TGTGCCAGCAGGGGACCGACTAGCGGGCCTTACGAGCAGTACTTC.

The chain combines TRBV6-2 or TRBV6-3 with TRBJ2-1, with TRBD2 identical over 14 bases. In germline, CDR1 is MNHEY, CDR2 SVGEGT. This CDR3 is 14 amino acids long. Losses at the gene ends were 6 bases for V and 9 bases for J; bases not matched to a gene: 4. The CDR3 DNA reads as TGTGCCAGCAGCCCCGGGACTAGCGGGGGTGAGCAGTTCTTC. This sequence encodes CASSPGTSGGEQFF.

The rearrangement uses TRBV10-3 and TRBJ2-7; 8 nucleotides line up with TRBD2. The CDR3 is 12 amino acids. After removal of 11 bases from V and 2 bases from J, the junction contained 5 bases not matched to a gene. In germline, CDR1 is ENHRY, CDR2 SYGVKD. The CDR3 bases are TGTGCCGCGGGGACTAGAGCCTACGAGCAGTACTTC. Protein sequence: CAAGTRAYEQYF.

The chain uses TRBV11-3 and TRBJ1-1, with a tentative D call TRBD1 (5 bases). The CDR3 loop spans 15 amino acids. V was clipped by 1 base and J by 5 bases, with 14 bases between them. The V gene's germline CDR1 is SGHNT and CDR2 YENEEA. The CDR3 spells CASSLGFRGRTEAFF. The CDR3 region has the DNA TGTGCCAGCAGCTTAGGGTTTCGGGGGAGAACTGAAGCTTTCTTT.

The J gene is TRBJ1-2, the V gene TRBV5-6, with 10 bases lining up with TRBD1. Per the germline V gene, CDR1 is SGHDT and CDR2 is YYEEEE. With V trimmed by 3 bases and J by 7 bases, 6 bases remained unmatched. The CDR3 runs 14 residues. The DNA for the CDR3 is TGTGCCAGCAGCTGGACAGGGGGTAGCGGTGGCTACACCTTC. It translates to CASSWTGGSGGYTF.

CDR3 protein: CASGPGLAEAFF. Here the CDR3 DNA reads TGTGCTAGTGGACCAGGGTTAGCTGAAGCTTTCTTT. The gene calls are TRBV12-5 and TRBJ1-1; a weak D match, TRBD1 (5 bases). The germline gives CDR1 LGHNT, CDR2 FRNRAP. Trimming took off 6 bases at V and 6 bases at J, with 11 bases between the two ends. CDR3 size: 12 residues.

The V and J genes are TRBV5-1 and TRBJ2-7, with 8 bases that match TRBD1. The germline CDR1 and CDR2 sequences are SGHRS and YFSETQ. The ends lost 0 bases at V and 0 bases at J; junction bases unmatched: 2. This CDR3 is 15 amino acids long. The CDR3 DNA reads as TGCGCCAGCAGCTTGGGGACAGGGCGCTCCTACGAGCAGTACTTC. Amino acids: CASSLGTGRSYEQYF.

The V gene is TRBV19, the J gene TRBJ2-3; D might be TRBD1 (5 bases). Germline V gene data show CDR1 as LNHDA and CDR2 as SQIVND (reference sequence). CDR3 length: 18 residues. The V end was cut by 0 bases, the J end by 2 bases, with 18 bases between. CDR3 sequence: CASSIDLRGRRDTDTQYF. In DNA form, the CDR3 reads TGTGCCAGTAGTATAGATCTTAGGGGTAGAAGAGACACAGATACGCAGTATTTT.

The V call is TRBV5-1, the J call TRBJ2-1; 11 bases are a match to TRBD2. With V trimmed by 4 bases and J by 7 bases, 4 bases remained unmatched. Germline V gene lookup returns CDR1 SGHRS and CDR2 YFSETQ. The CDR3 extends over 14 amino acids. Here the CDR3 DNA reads TGCGCCAGCAGCGCACTAGCGGGAGTAAATGAGCAGTTCTTC. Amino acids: CASSALAGVNEQFF.

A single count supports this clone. CDR3 bases: TGTGCCAGCAGCGTAGACGCATCCCAACTCTACGAGCAGTACTTC. It is translated as CASSVDASQLYEQYF. This chain uses TRBV9 with TRBJ2-7; no clear D gene. This CDR3 comprises 15 residues. CDR1 and CDR2 (germline): SGDLS, YYNGEE. Trimming stripped 0 bases from V and 3 bases from J, with 13 bases between.

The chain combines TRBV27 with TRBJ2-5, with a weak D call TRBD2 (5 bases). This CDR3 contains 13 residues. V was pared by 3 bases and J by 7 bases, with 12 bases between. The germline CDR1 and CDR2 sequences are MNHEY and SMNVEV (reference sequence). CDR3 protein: CASSFAGAGTQYF. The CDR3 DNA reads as TGTGCCAGCAGTTTCGCGGGTGCTGGGACCCAGTACTTC.

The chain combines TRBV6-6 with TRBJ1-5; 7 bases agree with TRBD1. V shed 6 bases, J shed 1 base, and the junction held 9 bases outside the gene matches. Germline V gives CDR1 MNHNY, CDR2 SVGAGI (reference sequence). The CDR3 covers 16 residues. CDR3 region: CASRVQGQRSNQPQHF. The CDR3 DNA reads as TGTGCCAGCAGGGTGCAGGGACAGAGGAGCAATCAGCCCCAGCATTTT.

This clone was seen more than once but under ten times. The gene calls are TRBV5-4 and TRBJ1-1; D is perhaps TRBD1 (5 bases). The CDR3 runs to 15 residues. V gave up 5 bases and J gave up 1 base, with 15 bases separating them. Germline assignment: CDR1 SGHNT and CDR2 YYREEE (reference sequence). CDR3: CASRSERGENTEAFF. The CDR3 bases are TGTGCCAGCAGATCCGAGCGGGGGGAGAACACTGAAGCTTTCTTT.

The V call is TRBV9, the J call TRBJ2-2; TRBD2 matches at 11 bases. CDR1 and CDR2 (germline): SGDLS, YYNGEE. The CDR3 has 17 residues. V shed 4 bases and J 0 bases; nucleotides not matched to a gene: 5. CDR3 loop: CASSIGLAGTNTGELFF. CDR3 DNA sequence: TGTGCCAGCAGCATAGGACTAGCGGGTACGAACACCGGGGAGCTGTTTTTT.